The 32 T cell receptor beta chains given below trace back to one sample, sequenced in a study of T cells in Graves' hyperthyroidism and ophthalmopathy (dated by TCRdb to about 2019). The receptor library was made with multiplex PCR. TCRdb shows the sequencer as Illumina HiSeq 2000. The TCR beta CDR3 regions were amplified from RNA transcripts. The first round of RT-PCR for the TCR CDR3 was performed with the HTBI primer set and the Qiagen OneStep RT-PCR kit. TCRdb passed the public sequencing reads through fastp at Q25 and MiXCR, retaining productive beta sequences. For every CDR3 protein sequence, its rows merge into one entry that carries the most common genes and DNA. The sample profile shows approximately 690,000 distinct CDR3 sequences; around 21% of them were found once. 30% to 40% of the sample is held by the ten biggest clonotypes. Material for sequencing was blood. The receptors stem from a man in his thirties or forties with Graves' ophthalmopathy.

This clonotype was counted many times. The genes are TRBV12-3 or TRBV12-4 and TRBJ1-1; no definite D call. Trimming cost V 0 bases and J 0 bases, with 5 bases left between them. The CDR3 loop spans 14 amino acids. CDR3 bases: TGTGCCAGCAGTTTAGCGCCAATGAACACTGAAGCTTTCTTT. This sequence encodes CASSLAPMNTEAFF.

This clonotype was observed many times. CDR3: CASSGDSNMNTEAFF. DNA for the CDR3: TGTGCCAGCAGTGGGGACAGTAACATGAACACTGAAGCTTTCTTT. The chain combines TRBV2 with TRBJ1-1, with 7 bases aligning to TRBD1. The CDR3 length is 15 residues. V lost 4 bases to trimming and J lost 0 bases; unmatched junction nucleotides: 5. CDR1 is SNHLY and CDR2 is FYNNEI in the germline V gene.

The V call is TRBV5-1, the J call TRBJ2-1, with TRBD1 identical over 8 bases. J was trimmed by 4 bases and V by 4 bases; bases with no gene match: 4. The V gene's germline CDR1 is SGHRS and CDR2 YFSETQ. The CDR3 consists of 14 residues. DNA for the CDR3: TGCGCCAGCAGCATGGACAGGGCGTACAATGAGCAGTTCTTC. This encodes CASSMDRAYNEQFF.

This clonotype was observed many times. The J gene is TRBJ1-5, the V gene TRBV28; TRBD1 aligns across 10 bases. Germline CDR1 and CDR2: MDHEN and SYDVKM. Trimming removed 7 bases from V and 2 bases from J; junction bases left unmatched: 5. This CDR3 contains 15 residues. The DNA of the CDR3 is TGTGCCAGCACCGAGACAGGGGGCGGCAATCAGCCCCAGCATTTT. Translating gives CASTETGGGNQPQHF.

This clonotype was observed many times. V and J are TRBV5-1 and TRBJ2-3; D gene unclear. Trimming took off 1 base at V and 1 base at J, with 10 bases between the two ends. This CDR3 region has 15 residues. Per the germline V gene, CDR1 is SGHRS and CDR2 is YFSETQ. DNA for the CDR3: TGCGCCAGCAGCTTGTCCCCGGGTCGCACAGATACGCAGTATTTT. The encoded protein is CASSLSPGRTDTQYF. Complete variable domain (other parts from reference TRBV5-1 and TRBJ2-3): KAGVTQTPRYLIKTRGQQVTLSCSPISGHRSVSWYQQTPGQGLQFLFEYFSETQRNKGNFPGRFSGRQFSNSRSEMNVSTLELGDSALYLCASSLSPGRTDTQYFGPGTRLTVL.

This clonotype has more than one count but fewer than ten. The CDR3 sequence: CASSRRIADIRNTQYF. DNA for the CDR3: TGTGCCAGCAGCCGACGAATAGCGGATATAAGAAATACGCAGTATTTT. J is TRBJ2-3 and V is TRBV5-6; tentatively, D is TRBD2 (6 bases). Per the germline V gene, CDR1 is SGHDT and CDR2 is YYEEEE. The CDR3 is 16 amino acids. V gave up 4 bases and J gave up 7 bases, with 22 bases separating them.

This clonotype was detected only a few times. This chain links TRBV9 with TRBJ1-1; D unclear. The CDR3 has 13 amino acids. The V gene's germline CDR1 is SGDLS and CDR2 YYNGEE. The ends were cut back, 3 bases at V and 6 bases at J, with 12 bases in the middle. CDR3 region: CASSAGVDPEAFF. The DNA for the CDR3 is TGTGCCAGCAGCGCCGGGGTGGACCCTGAAGCTTTCTTT.

This clonotype was recorded at least ten times. V gene TRBV7-9 combines with J gene TRBJ2-5, with 7 bases identical to TRBD1. CDR3 size: 15 residues. Germline V CDR1 and CDR2: SEHNR, FQNEAQ (reference sequence). V lost 4 bases, J lost 1 base, and 6 bases stayed unmatched. Here the CDR3 DNA reads TGTGCCAGCAGCTCGCCGGGGACAGCCCAAGAGACCCAGTACTTC. Protein product: CASSSPGTAQETQYF. The full variable domain, with the rest looked up from reference TRBV7-9 and TRBJ2-5, is DTGVSQNPRHKITKRGQNVTFRCDPISEHNRLYWYRQTLGQGPEFLTYFQNEAQLEKSRLLSDRFSAERPKGSFSTLEIQRTEQGDSAMYLCASSSPGTAQETQYFGPGTRLLVL.

This clonotype was counted at least ten times. The chain has TRBV28 and TRBJ2-7; TRBD1 agrees at 8 bases. The CDR3 covers 15 residues. Germline CDR1 MDHEN, CDR2 SYDVKM. V shed 4 bases, J shed 2 bases, and the junction held 7 bases outside the gene matches. CDR3 protein: CASSSHGTGAYEQYF. The CDR3 region has the DNA TGTGCCAGCAGTTCCCACGGGACAGGCGCCTACGAGCAGTACTTC.

This clonotype was counted at least ten times. This chain joins TRBV5-1 and TRBJ2-1; D unclear. V was trimmed by 0 bases and J by 1 base, leaving 8 bases between them. The CDR3 loop spans 15 amino acids. Germline V gives CDR1 SGHRS, CDR2 YFSETQ. DNA for the CDR3: TGCGCCAGCAGCTTGGAGGCACCGTCCTACAATGAGCAGTTCTTC. The encoded protein is CASSLEAPSYNEQFF. The full variable domain, in which reference TRBV5-1 and TRBJ2-1 provide the parts outside the CDR3, is KAGVTQTPRYLIKTRGQQVTLSCSPISGHRSVSWYQQTPGQGLQFLFEYFSETQRNKGNFPGRFSGRQFSNSRSEMNVSTLELGDSALYLCASSLEAPSYNEQFFGPGTRLTVL.

Only a few counts were recorded for this clonotype. The chain joins TRBV4-2 to TRBJ1-4; D unclear. Looked up from germline, CDR1 is LGHNA and CDR2 is YNFKEQ. The CDR3 is made up of 16 amino acids. Between the trimmed V and J ends, which lost 0 bases and 8 bases, there was a span of 16 bases. CDR3 nucleotides: TGTGCCAGCAGCCAAGATCGGGCAGTCGAGCGGGAAAAACTGTTTTTT. It encodes CASSQDRAVEREKLFF.

This chain links TRBV2 with TRBJ1-6, with D maybe TRBD1 (6 bases). The CDR3 runs to 14 residues. Trimming removed 5 bases at V and 12 bases at J, with 17 bases between. Germline V gives CDR1 SNHLY, CDR2 FYNNEI. The CDR3 spells CASSSDSSLLPLHF. The CDR3 bases are TGTGCCAGCAGTTCGGACAGTTCCCTTTTACCCCTCCACTTT.

This chain links TRBV30 with TRBJ1-2; perhaps TRBD1 as D (5 bases). Germline-derived CDR1 and CDR2 are GTSNPN and SVGIG (reference sequence). V lost 0 bases and J 4 bases, leaving 12 bases between the germline ends. The CDR3 spans 14 residues. CDR3 region: CAWSVLAGGYGYTF. In DNA form, the CDR3 reads TGTGCCTGGAGTGTTCTGGCGGGGGGCTATGGCTACACCTTC. Based on the CDR3 plus reference TRBV30 and TRBJ1-2, the full variable domain is SQTIHQWPATLVQPVGSPLSLECTVEGTSNPNLYWYRQAAGRGLQLLFYSVGIGQISSEVPQNLSASRPQDRQFILSSKKLLLSDSGFYLCAWSVLAGGYGYTFGSGTRLTVV.

This clonotype has a handful of counts. V usage is TRBV24-1 and J usage is TRBJ2-2; D remains unclear. CDR1 KGHDR and CDR2 SFDVKD come from the germline V gene. The CDR3 consists of 13 residues. V gave up 5 bases and J gave up 3 bases, with 6 bases separating them. CDR3 in DNA: TGTGCCACCAGTGTTCGGGACACCGGGGAGCTGTTTTTT. It is translated as CATSVRDTGELFF.

This clonotype was detected many times. The chain recombines TRBV30 with TRBJ2-7; no clear D gene. Germline V gene data show CDR1 as GTSNPN and CDR2 as SVGIG (reference sequence). This CDR3 is 12 amino acids long. Trimming cost V 3 bases and J 1 base, with 7 bases left between them. The CDR3 bases are TGTGCCTGGAGCGGACCGTCCTACGAGCAGTACTTC. Its translation is CAWSGPSYEQYF. The entire variable domain, with the rest obtained from reference TRBV30 and TRBJ2-7, is as follows: SQTIHQWPATLVQPVGSPLSLECTVEGTSNPNLYWYRQAAGRGLQLLFYSVGIGQISSEVPQNLSASRPQDRQFILSSKKLLLSDSGFYLCAWSGPSYEQYFGPGTRLTVT.

This clonotype was detected a few times. The rearrangement uses TRBV5-1 and TRBJ1-2; D gene ambiguous. Germline assignment: CDR1 SGHRS and CDR2 YFSETQ. CDR3 length equals 18 residues. Trimming left V 0 bases short and J 0 bases short, with 18 bases between. Written as DNA, the CDR3 is TGCGCCAGCAGCTTGGTGGGCTCGAGGGTCATAGCTAACTATGGCTACACCTTC. The encoded protein is CASSLVGSRVIANYGYTF. The entire variable domain, with the rest obtained from reference TRBV5-1 and TRBJ1-2, is as follows: KAGVTQTPRYLIKTRGQQVTLSCSPISGHRSVSWYQQTPGQGLQFLFEYFSETQRNKGNFPGRFSGRQFSNSRSEMNVSTLELGDSALYLCASSLVGSRVIANYGYTFGSGTRLTVV.

Note on this clonotype: Just one base apart from a much larger clone, this may be a read error. The chain combines TRBV3-1 with TRBJ2-7; D is perhaps TRBD1 (5 bases). V gave up 3 bases and J gave up 8 bases, with 11 bases separating them. The CDR3 has 12 residues. From germline, CDR1 is LGHDT and CDR2 YNNKEL (reference sequence). CDR3 DNA sequence: TGTGCCAGCAGCCAGCAGGGTGGCAAGCAGTACTTC. Translating gives CASSQQGGKQYF.

V usage is TRBV9 and J usage is TRBJ2-7, with D perhaps TRBD1 (5 bases). Germline CDR1 reads SGDLS; CDR2 reads YYNGEE. The V and J ends lost 0 bases and 7 bases respectively, with 11 bases between them. The CDR3 is 13 amino acids. This chain's CDR3 is CASSVEAGREQYF. The CDR3, as DNA: TGTGCCAGCAGCGTAGAGGCAGGGCGAGAGCAGTACTTC.

Ten or more counts support this clonotype. V gene TRBV12-3 or TRBV12-4 combines with J gene TRBJ2-2; TRBD1 is a possible D gene (5 bases). Trimming removed 6 bases from V and 0 bases from J, with 11 bases in between. CDR3 length: 15 residues. The CDR3 region is CASSFTGSNTGELFF. CDR3 DNA sequence: TGTGCCAGCAGCTTTACAGGATCGAACACCGGGGAGCTGTTTTTT.

This clonotype was counted ten times or more. V usage is TRBV11-2 and J usage is TRBJ2-7; perhaps TRBD2 as D (5 bases). The length of the CDR3 is 12 residues. V was clipped by 2 bases and J by 6 bases, with 8 bases between them. Per the germline V gene, CDR1 is SGHAT and CDR2 is FQNNGV. The CDR3 nucleotides read TGTGCCAGCAGCTTACTAGCTTCCGAGCAGTACTTC. Protein product: CASSLLASEQYF. The full variable domain, with the rest looked up from reference TRBV11-2 and TRBJ2-7, is EAGVAQSPRYKIIEKRQSVAFWCNPISGHATLYWYQQILGQGPKLLIQFQNNGVVDDSQLPKDRFSAERLKGVDSTLKIQPAKLEDSAVYLCASSLLASEQYFGPGTRLTVT.

The genes are TRBV7-9 and TRBJ2-2; TRBD2 matches at 7 bases. This CDR3 contains 15 residues. CDR1 is SEHNR and CDR2 is FQNEAQ in the germline V gene (reference sequence). V trimming: 0 bases; J trimming: 6 bases; junction bases outside the gene matches: 4. CDR3 residues: CASSLAAGASGELFF. The CDR3 DNA sequence: TGTGCCAGCAGCTTAGCGGCGGGAGCGTCCGGGGAGCTGTTTTTT.

This rearrangement joins TRBV6-2 or TRBV6-3 to TRBJ2-7; TRBD1 is a possible D gene (5 bases). The CDR3 extends over 14 amino acids. V was clipped by 2 bases and J by 5 bases, with 13 bases between them. Germline assignment: CDR1 MNHEY and CDR2 SVGEGT. CDR3 amino acids: CASSYGPGNDEQYF. CDR3 sequence (DNA): TGTGCCAGCAGTTACGGTCCAGGGAATGACGAGCAGTACTTC.

This clonotype was detected many times. The chain couples TRBV2 to TRBJ2-7; a weak D match, TRBD1 (6 bases). Germline loops: CDR1 SNHLY, CDR2 FYNNEI. Trimming stripped 7 bases from V and 0 bases from J, with 10 bases between. This CDR3 comprises 13 residues. The CDR3 reads CASNRDTSYEQYF. The CDR3 DNA sequence: TGTGCCAGCAATAGGGACACCTCCTACGAGCAGTACTTC.

In its sample, this clonotype was seen many times. The V call is TRBV3-1, the J call TRBJ1-1; tentatively, D is TRBD1 (6 bases). Germline V lookup: CDR1 LGHDT, CDR2 YNNKEL (reference sequence). Trimming stripped 6 bases from V and 0 bases from J, with 11 bases between. The CDR3 totals 14 residues. The CDR3: CASRPGALNTEAFF. The DNA for the CDR3 is TGTGCCAGCAGACCAGGGGCGCTGAACACTGAAGCTTTCTTT.

This clonotype has at least ten counts. The rearrangement uses TRBV5-5 and TRBJ2-1; possibly TRBD1 or TRBD2 for D (6 bases each). The germline V gene has CDR1 SGHKS and CDR2 YYEKEE (reference sequence). Trimming removed 0 bases at V and 6 bases at J, with 13 bases between. The CDR3 extends over 15 amino acids. The DNA for the CDR3 is TGTGCCAGCAGCTTGGTGGGGGGCAAGGGCAATGAGCAGTTCTTC. Protein: CASSLVGGKGNEQFF. The whole variable domain, filled in from reference TRBV5-5 and TRBJ2-1, reads DAGVTQSPTHLIKTRGQQVTLRCSPISGHKSVSWYQQVLGQGPQFIFQYYEKEERGRGNFPDRFSARQFPNYSSELNVNALLLGDSALYLCASSLVGGKGNEQFFGPGTRLTVL.

This clonotype was found a few times. The chain carries TRBV5-5 and TRBJ1-1, with unresolved D. CDR3 size: 14 residues. Trimming shortened V by 0 bases and J by 7 bases, and 13 bases separated the two germline ends. Germline V lookup: CDR1 SGHKS, CDR2 YYEKEE (reference sequence). The CDR3 spells CASSLDLGWVEAFF. The CDR3 DNA reads TGTGCCAGCAGCTTGGACCTCGGGTGGGTTGAAGCTTTCTTT.

A single count supports this clonotype. At one end, the junction sequence differs from germline, possibly due to a read error. The rearrangement joins TRBV6-1 to TRBJ2-1; D is undetermined. This CDR3 spans 14 amino acids. CDR1 and CDR2 from the germline V gene are MNHNS and SASEGT. CDR3 nucleotide sequence: TGTGCCGGCAGATTCACCCGTGCCGGCAATGAGCAGTTCTTC. Translated: CAGRFTRAGNEQFF.

There are a few counts of this clonotype. The chain carries TRBV28 and TRBJ1-2; a weak D match, TRBD1 (5 bases). The germline V and J ends were trimmed by 2 bases and 8 bases, with 12 bases remaining between them. Germline-derived CDR1 and CDR2 are MDHEN and SYDVKM. This CDR3 has 13 residues. CDR3 sequence reads: CASSLGLGDGYTF. In nucleotides, the CDR3 is TGTGCCAGCAGTTTAGGCTTGGGGGACGGCTACACCTTC.

The chain is built from TRBV7-3 and TRBJ1-2; D uncertain. The CDR3 loop spans 14 amino acids. The germline V gene has CDR1 SGHTA and CDR2 FQGTGA. With 4 bases removed from V and 8 bases from J, the gap between germline ends came to 17 bases. CDR3 protein: CASSSLGRDVGYTF. CDR3 in DNA: TGTGCCAGCAGCTCCCTAGGACGTGACGTGGGCTACACCTTC.

This chain joins TRBV10-3 and TRBJ1-2; 8 bases fit TRBD1. The CDR3 length is 11 residues. CDR1 and CDR2 from the germline V gene are ENHRY and SYGVKD. V dropped 11 bases and J dropped 8; count of bases not matched to a gene: 7. In DNA form, the CDR3 reads TGTGCCCCCCAGGGGGCGGGGGGCTACACCTTC. Translation: CAPQGAGGYTF.

The chain has TRBV6-2 or TRBV6-3 and TRBJ1-5; D unresolved. Germline CDR1 and CDR2: MNHEY and SVGEGT. V lost 6 bases and J lost 3, with 12 bases in between. This CDR3 has 14 residues. The CDR3 spells CASRGRNPNQPQHF. The CDR3 DNA is TGTGCCAGCAGAGGACGGAACCCCAATCAGCCCCAGCATTTT.

This chain uses TRBV4-1 with TRBJ2-5; maybe TRBD2 (6 bases). V was pared by 0 bases and J by 2 bases, with 16 bases between. Germline loops: CDR1 MGHRA, CDR2 YSYEKL. The CDR3 sequence is 17 residues long. The CDR3 region is CASSQDNTAGSQETQYF. CDR3 sequence (DNA): TGCGCCAGCAGCCAAGATAACACAGCGGGCTCACAAGAGACCCAGTACTTC.